This T cell receptor (beta chain) was observed in a study of cytomegalovirus exposure and HLA in healthy donors. Turning to the study itself: According to later analysis, the same platform produced the approximately 120 validation and about 630 first-cohort repertoires. Study results and limitations: In vitro checks showed that a few CMV-associated chains really do target CMV antigens. According to the study, 180 or so TCR beta chains were cytomegalovirus-associated.

Regarding this clone: Its antigen is unknown.

The CDR3 runs to 14 residues. The V and J ends lost 6 bases and 7 bases, in that order; junction bases with no gene match: 8. Germline CDR1 is MRHNA and CDR2 is SNTAGT. The protocol was immunoSEQ multiplex PCR, while the TCRdb copy is restricted to in-frame clones and leaves out a portion. Altogether 150,000 to 200,000 clones are present, about 82% being singletons, with the ten largest covering under 2.5%. The donors were part of the validation cohort, which consisted of approximately 110 subjects and was separate from the first cohort of several hundred subjects. Sample: PBMCs. The chain recombines TRBV6-4 with TRBJ1-5, with 8 bases lining up with TRBD1. The clonotype comes from a young man in good health and CMV-seropositive. The CDR3 bases are TGTGCCAGCAGAGCGACAGGGGAAGGACAGCCCCAGCATTTT. This translates into CASRATGEGQPQHF.